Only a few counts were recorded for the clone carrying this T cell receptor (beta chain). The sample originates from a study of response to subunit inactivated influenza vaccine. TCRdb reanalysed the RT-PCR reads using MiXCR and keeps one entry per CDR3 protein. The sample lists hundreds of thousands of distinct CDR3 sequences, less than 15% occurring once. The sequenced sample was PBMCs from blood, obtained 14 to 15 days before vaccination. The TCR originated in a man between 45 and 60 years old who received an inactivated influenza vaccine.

DNA for the CDR3: TGCGCCAGCAGCCAACCCCCCGGGGGGGTCTCCTACAATGAGCAGTTCTTC. This encodes CASSQPPGGVSYNEQFF. The gene calls are TRBV4-1 and TRBJ2-1; 8 bases match TRBD2. The CDR3 is 17 amino acids. Germline V CDR1 and CDR2: MGHRA, YSYEKL. V shed 2 bases and J 0 bases; nucleotides not matched to a gene: 6.